The TCR beta chain described here comes from a study of blood T cell repertoires in COVID-19. Study in general: Donors in the United States, Italy and Spain gave samples during acute or convalescent COVID-19. PBMCs, B-cell-depleted T cells, or T cells were the source of the cDNA or gDNA that made up the material.

The Seattle site enrolled patients during active infection and followed them longitudinally. In the original processing: Using reference gene primer amplification, nucleated cell counts were estimated. TCRdb's table, derived via immunoSEQ multiplex PCR, lists solely in-frame clones and lacks some. V and J calls and clone size are given by that table; D and trimming were obtained from the DNA. Of 120,000 to 150,000 clones in the sample, around 83% were seen once. This clone appeared a few times. V shed 2 bases and J shed 0 bases, with 14 bases lying between them. Germline V gene sequence: CDR1 SGHAT, CDR2 FQNNGV. The CDR3 covers 17 residues.

This TCR came from a man aged 25 to 40 with COVID-19, enrolled during active disease. Sequencing was carried out using peripheral blood. The gene calls are TRBV11-2 and TRBJ2-4; perhaps TRBD2 as D (6 bases). The CDR3 is CASSLYVGGIAKNIQYF. Here the CDR3 DNA reads TGTGCCAGCAGCTTATACGTGGGAGGCATAGCCAAAAACATTCAGTACTTC.